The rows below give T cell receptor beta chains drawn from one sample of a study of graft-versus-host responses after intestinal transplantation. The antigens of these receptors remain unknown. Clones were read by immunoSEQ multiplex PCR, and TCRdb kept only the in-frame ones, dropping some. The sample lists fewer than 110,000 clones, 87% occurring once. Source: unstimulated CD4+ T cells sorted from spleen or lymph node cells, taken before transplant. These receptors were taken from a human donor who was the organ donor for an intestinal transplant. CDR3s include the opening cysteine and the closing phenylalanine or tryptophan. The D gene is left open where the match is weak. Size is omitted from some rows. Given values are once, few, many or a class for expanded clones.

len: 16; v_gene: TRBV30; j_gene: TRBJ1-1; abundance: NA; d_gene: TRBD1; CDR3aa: CAWSLHRGEGAVEAFF; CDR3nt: TGTGCCTGGAGCCTCCACAGGGGGGAGGGGGCGGTTGAAGCTTTCTTT
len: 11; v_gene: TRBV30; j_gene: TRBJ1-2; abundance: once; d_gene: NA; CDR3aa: CAWRATGRETF; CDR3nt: TGTGCCTGGCGGGCGACAGGTCGAGAGACCTTC
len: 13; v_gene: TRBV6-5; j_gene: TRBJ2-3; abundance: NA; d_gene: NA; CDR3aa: CASRNGNTDTQYF; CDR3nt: TGTGCCAGCAGGAACGGAAACACAGATACGCAGTATTTT
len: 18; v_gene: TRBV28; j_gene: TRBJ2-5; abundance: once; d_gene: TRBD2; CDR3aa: CASSLSLGTSGSKETQYF; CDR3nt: TGTGCCAGCAGTTTATCTTTAGGGACTAGCGGGAGTAAGGAGACCCAGTACTTC
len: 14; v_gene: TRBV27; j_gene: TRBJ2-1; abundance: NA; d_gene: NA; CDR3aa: CASSFTGWVDEQFF; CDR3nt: TGTGCCAGCAGTTTTACAGGATGGGTGGATGAGCAGTTCTTC
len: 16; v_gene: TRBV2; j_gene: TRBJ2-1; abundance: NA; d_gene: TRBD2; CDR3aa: CASSGLAGGSYNEQFF; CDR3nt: TGTGCCAGCAGTGGTTTAGCGGGAGGATCCTACAATGAGCAGTTCTTC
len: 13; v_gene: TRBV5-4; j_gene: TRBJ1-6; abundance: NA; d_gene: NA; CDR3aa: CASSSSLDSPLHF; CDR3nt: TGTGCCAGCAGCTCTTCTTTGGATTCACCCCTCCACTTT
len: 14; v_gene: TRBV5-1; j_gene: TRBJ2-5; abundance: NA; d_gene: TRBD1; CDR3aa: CASSSDRGKETQYF; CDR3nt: TGCGCCAGCAGCTCTGACAGGGGGAAAGAGACCCAGTACTTC
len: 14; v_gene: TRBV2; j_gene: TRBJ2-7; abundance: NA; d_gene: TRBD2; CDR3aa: CASRKLATSYEQYF; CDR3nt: TGTGCCAGCAGAAAACTAGCGACTAGCTACGAGCAGTACTTC
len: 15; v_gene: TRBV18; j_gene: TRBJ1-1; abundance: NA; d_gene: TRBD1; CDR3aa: CASSPGQGALAEAFF; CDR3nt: TGTGCCAGCTCACCAGGGCAGGGGGCGCTCGCTGAAGCTTTCTTT